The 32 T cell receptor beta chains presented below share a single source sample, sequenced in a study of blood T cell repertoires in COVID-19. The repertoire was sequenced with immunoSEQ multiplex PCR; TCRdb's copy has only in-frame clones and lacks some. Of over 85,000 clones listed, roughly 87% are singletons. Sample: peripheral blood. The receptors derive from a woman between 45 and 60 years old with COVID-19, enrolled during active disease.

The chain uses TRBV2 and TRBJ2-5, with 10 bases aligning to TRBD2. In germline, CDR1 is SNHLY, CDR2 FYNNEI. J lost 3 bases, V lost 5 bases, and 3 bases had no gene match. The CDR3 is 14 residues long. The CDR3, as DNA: TGTGCCAGCAGTTACGGGACTAGCGAAGAGACCCAGTACTTC. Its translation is CASSYGTSEETQYF.

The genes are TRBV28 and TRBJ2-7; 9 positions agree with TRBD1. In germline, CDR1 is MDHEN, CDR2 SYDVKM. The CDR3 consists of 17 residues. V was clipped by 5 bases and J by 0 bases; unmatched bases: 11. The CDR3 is CASSPSGTGRDSYEQYF. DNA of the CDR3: TGTGCCAGCAGTCCATCCGGGACAGGGAGGGACTCCTACGAGCAGTACTTC.

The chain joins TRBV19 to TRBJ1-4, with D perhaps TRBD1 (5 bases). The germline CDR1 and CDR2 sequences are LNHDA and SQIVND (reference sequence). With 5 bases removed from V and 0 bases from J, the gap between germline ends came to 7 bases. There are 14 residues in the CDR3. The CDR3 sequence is CASSWGATNEKLFF. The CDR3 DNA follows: TGTGCCAGTAGTTGGGGGGCAACTAATGAAAAACTGTTTTTT.

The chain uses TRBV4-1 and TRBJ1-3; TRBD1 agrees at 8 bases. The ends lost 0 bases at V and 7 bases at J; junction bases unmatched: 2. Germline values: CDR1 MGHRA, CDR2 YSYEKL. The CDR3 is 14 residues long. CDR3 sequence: CASSQEYRGNTIYF. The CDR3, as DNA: TGCGCCAGCAGCCAAGAATACAGGGGGAACACCATATATTTT.

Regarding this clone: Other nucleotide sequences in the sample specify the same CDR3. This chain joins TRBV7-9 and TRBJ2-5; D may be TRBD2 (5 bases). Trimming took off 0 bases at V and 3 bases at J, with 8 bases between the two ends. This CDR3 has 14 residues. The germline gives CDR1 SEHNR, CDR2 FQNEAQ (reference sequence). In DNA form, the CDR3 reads TGTGCCAGCAGCTTAGCGCCGGGGAAAGAGACCCAGTACTTC. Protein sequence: CASSLAPGKETQYF.

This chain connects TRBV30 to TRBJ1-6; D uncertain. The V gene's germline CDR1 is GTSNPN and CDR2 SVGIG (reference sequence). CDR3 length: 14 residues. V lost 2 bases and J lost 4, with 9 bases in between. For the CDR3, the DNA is TGTGCCTGGAGTAGGGAGGGATATAATTCACCCCTCCACTTT. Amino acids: CAWSREGYNSPLHF.

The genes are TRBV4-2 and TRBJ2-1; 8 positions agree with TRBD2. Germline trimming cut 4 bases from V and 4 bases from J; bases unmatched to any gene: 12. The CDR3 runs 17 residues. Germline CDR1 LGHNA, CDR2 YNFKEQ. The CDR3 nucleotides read TGTGCCAGCAGCCGCACACCCGCAGCGGGGGATTACAATGAGCAGTTCTTC. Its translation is CASSRTPAAGDYNEQFF.

The CDR3 nucleotides read TGTGCCAGCAGCCTAACTACGGGAGCGGGGGTCAATGAGCAGTTCTTC. Protein: CASSLTTGAGVNEQFF. V usage is TRBV11-2 and J usage is TRBJ2-1; the match to TRBD2 covers 8 bases. CDR3 size: 16 residues. Germline lookup yields CDR1 SGHAT and CDR2 FQNNGV. V lost 5 bases, J lost 6 bases, and 12 bases stayed unmatched.

The CDR3 protein is CASSRQADTEAFF. The CDR3 region has the DNA TGCGCCAGCAGCAGGCAGGCCGACACTGAAGCTTTCTTT. V and J are TRBV5-1 and TRBJ1-1; D not certain. CDR3 length: 13 amino acids. V was cut by 4 bases and J by 3 bases, with 10 bases left in between. CDR1 is SGHRS and CDR2 is YFSETQ in the germline V gene.

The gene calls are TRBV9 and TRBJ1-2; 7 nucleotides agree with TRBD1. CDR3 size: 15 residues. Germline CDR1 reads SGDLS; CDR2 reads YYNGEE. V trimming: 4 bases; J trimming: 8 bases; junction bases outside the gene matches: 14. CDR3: CASSPQTGTDGGYTF. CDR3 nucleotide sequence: TGTGCCAGCAGCCCTCAAACCGGGACAGATGGCGGCTACACCTTC.

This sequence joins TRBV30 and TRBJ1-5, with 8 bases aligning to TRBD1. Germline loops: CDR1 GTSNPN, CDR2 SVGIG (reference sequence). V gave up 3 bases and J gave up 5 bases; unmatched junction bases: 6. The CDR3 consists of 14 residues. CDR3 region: CAWRDREVDQPQHF. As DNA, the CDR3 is TGTGCCTGGAGGGACAGGGAAGTGGATCAGCCCCAGCATTTT. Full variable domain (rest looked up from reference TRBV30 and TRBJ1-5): SQTIHQWPATLVQPVGSPLSLECTVEGTSNPNLYWYRQAAGRGLQLLFYSVGIGQISSEVPQNLSASRPQDRQFILSSKKLLLSDSGFYLCAWRDREVDQPQHFGDGTRLSIL.

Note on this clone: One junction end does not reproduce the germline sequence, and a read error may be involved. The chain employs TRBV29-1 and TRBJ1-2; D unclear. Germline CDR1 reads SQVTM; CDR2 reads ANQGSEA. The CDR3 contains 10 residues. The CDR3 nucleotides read TGCAGCGTGGAAGGAGGTGGCTACACCTTC. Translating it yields CSVEGGGYTF.

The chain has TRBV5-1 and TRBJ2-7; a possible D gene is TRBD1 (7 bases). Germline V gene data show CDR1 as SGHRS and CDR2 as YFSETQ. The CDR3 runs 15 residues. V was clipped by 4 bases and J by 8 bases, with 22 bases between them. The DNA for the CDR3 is TGCGCCAGCAGCCCCGACGCGGGACAGTCTAACCAGCAGTACTTC. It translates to CASSPDAGQSNQQYF.

The CDR3 bases are TGTGCCAGCACTTCCACAACTAGCGGCCAAGAGACCCAGTACTTC. It yields the protein CASTSTTSGQETQYF. V is TRBV6-6 and J is TRBJ2-5; 8 bases are a match to TRBD2. The V segment lost 7 bases and the J segment 1 base; nucleotides outside the gene matches: 8. CDR1 and CDR2 from the germline V gene are MNHNY and SVGAGI (reference sequence). The CDR3 is 15 residues long.

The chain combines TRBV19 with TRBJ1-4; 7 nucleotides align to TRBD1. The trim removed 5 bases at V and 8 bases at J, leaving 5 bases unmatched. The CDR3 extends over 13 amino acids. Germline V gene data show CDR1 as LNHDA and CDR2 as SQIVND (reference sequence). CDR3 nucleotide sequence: TGTGCCAGTAGTGACAGGGTTGGGGAAAAACTGTTTTTT. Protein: CASSDRVGEKLFF.

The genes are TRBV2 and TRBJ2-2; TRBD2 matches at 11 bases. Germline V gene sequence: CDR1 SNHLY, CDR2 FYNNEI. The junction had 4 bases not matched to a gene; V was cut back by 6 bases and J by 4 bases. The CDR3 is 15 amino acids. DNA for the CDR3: TGTGCCAGCAGGCCCGGGACTAGCGGCACCGGGGAGCTGTTTTTT. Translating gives CASRPGTSGTGELFF.

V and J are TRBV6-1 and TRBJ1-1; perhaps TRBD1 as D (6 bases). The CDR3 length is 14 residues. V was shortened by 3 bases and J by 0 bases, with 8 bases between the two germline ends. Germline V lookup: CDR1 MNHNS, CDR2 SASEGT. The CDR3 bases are TGTGCCAGCAGTGAGACAGGTATGAACACTGAAGCTTTCTTT. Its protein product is CASSETGMNTEAFF.

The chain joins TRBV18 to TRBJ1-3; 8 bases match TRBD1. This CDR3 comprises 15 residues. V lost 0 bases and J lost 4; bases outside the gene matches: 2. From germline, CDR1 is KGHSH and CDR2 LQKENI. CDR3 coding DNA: TGTGCCAGCTCACCACCGGGACAGGAAGGAAACACCATATATTTT. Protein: CASSPPGQEGNTIYF.

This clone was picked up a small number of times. The CDR3 DNA reads TGTGCCAGCAGCCAAACCTCAGGCAGGAGCGGTGGCTACACCTTC. Translated, it gives CASSQTSGRSGGYTF. The chain recombines TRBV3-1 (or the pseudogene TRBV3-2) with TRBJ1-2, with D uncertain. Germline CDR1 and CDR2: LGHDT and YNNKEL (reference sequence). The V and J ends lost 2 bases and 7 bases respectively, with 17 bases between them. This CDR3 spans 15 amino acids.

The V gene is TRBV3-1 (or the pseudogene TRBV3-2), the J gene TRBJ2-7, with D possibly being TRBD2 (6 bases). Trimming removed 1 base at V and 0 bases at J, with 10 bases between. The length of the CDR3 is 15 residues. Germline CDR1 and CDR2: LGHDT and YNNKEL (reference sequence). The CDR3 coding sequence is TGTGCCAGCAGCCAAGTTAGCGGCCCCTCCTACGAGCAGTACTTC. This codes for CASSQVSGPSYEQYF.

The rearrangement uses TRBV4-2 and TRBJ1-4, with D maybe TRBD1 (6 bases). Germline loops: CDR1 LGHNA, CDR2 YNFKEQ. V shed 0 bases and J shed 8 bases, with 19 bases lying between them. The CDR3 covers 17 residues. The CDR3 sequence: CASSQDIQSGAGEKLFF. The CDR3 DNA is TGTGCCAGCAGCCAAGATATACAGTCAGGGGCAGGGGAAAAACTGTTTTTT.

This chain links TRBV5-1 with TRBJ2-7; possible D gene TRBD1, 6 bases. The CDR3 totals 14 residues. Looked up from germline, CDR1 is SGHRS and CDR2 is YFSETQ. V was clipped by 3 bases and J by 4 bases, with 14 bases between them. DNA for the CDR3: TGCGCCAGCAGCTACAGGGACGGTATGTACGAGCAGTACTTC. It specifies CASSYRDGMYEQYF.

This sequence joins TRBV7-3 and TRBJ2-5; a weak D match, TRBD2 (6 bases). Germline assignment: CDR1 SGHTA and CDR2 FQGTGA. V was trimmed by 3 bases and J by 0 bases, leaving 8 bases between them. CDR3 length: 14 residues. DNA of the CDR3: TGTGCCAGCAGCTTGCGGGGACACCAAGAGACCCAGTACTTC. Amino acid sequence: CASSLRGHQETQYF.

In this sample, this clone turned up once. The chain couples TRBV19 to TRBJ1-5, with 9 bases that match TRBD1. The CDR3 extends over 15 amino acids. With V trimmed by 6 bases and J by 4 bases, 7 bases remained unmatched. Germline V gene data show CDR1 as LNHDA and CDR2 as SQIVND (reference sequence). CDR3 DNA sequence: TGTGCCAGTAGCCCACAGACAGGGGGAAATCAGCCCCAGCATTTT. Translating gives CASSPQTGGNQPQHF.

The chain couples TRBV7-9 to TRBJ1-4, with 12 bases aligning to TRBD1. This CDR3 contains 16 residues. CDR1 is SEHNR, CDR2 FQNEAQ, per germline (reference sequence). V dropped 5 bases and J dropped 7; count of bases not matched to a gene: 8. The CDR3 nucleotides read TGTGCCAGCAGCACGCGGGACAGGGGGCTTGCTGAAAAACTGTTTTTT. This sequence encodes CASSTRDRGLAEKLFF.

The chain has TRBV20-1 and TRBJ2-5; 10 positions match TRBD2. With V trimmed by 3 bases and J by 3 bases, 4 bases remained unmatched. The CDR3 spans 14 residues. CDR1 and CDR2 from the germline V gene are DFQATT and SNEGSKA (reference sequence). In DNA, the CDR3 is TGCAGTGCTAGTCTAGCGGGGGCCAAAGAGACCCAGTACTTC. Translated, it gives CSASLAGAKETQYF.

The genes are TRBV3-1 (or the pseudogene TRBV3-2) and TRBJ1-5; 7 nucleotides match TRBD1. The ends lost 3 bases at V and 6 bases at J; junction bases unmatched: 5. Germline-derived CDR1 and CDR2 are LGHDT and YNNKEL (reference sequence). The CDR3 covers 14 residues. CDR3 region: CASSHNRGGQPQHF. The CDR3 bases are TGTGCCAGCAGCCATAACAGGGGAGGTCAGCCCCAGCATTTT.

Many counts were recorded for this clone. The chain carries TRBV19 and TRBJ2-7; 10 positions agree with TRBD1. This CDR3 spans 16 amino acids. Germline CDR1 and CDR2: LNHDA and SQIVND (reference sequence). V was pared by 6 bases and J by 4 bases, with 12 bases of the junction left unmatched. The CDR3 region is CASSPSGTGASYEQYF. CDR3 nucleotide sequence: TGTGCCAGTAGCCCGTCCGGGACAGGGGCGTCGTACGAGCAGTACTTC.

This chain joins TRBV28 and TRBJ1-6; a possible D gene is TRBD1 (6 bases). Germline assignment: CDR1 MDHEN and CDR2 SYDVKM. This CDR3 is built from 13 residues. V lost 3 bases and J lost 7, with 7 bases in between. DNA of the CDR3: TGTGCCAGCAGTTTCAGGGGAAATTCACCCCTCCACTTT. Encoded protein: CASSFRGNSPLHF.

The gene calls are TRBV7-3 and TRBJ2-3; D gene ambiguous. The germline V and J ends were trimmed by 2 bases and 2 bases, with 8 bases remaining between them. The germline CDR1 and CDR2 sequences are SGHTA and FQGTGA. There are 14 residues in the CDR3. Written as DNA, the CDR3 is TGTGCCAGCAGCTTAGAGGTCTTCACAGATACGCAGTATTTT. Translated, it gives CASSLEVFTDTQYF.

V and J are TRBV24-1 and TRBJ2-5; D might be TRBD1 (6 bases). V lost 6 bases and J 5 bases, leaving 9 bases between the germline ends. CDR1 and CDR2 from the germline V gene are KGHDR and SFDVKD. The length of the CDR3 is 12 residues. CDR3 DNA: TGTGCCACCAGTACAGGGACGGAGACCCAGTACTTC. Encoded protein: CATSTGTETQYF.

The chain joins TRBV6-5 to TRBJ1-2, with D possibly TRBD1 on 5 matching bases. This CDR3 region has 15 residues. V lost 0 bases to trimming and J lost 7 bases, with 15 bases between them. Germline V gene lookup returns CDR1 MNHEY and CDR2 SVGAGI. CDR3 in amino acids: CASSYSNRRGFGYTF. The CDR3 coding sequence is TGTGCCAGCAGTTACTCGAATCGGCGGGGGTTTGGCTACACCTTC.